The T cell receptor beta chain under discussion was sequenced for a study of CD8+ T cells in alopecia areata. The length of the CDR3 is 13 residues. Germline CDR1 and CDR2: MNHEY and SVGAGI. V was cut by 5 bases and J by 1 base, with 8 bases left in between. As the sequencing template, cDNA was produced by extracting RNA and reverse transcribing it. Assay: immunoSEQ multiplex PCR; the TCRdb copy retains only in-frame clones and omits some. The sample lists about 140,000 clones, around 49% occurring once. This sequence originates from a human donor with alopecia areata. This specimen consisted of CD4+ T cells sorted from blood, obtained at week 0. This chain uses TRBV6-5 with TRBJ1-2; D possibly corresponds to TRBD1 (5 bases). The DNA of the CDR3 is TGTGCCAGCAGTGGGACCCTTAACTATGGCTACACCTTC. Protein sequence: CASSGTLNYGYTF.